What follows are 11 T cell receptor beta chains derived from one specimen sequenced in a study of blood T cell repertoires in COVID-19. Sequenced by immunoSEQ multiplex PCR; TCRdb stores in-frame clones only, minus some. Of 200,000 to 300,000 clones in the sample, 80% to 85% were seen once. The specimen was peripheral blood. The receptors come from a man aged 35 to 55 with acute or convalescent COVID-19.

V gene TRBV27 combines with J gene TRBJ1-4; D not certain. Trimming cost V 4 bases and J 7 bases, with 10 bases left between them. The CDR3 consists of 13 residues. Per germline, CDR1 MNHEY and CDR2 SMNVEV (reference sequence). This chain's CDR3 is CASSWRESEKLFF. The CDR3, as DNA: TGTGCCAGCAGTTGGAGGGAGTCTGAAAAACTGTTTTTT.

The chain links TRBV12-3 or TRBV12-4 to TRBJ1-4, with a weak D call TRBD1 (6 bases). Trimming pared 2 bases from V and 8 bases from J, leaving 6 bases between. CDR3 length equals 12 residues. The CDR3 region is CASSLRGEKLFF. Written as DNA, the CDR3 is TGTGCCAGCAGTTTAAGGGGGGAAAAACTGTTTTTT.

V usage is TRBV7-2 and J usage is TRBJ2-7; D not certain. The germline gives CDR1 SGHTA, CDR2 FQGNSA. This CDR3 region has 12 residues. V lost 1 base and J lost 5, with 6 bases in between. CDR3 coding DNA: TGTGCCAGCAGCTTAGTACTCCACGAGCAGTACTTC. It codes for CASSLVLHEQYF. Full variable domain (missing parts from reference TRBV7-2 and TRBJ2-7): GAGVSQSPSNKVTEKGKDVELRCDPISGHTALYWYRQSLGQGLEFLIYFQGNSAPDKSGLPSDRFSAERTGGSVSTLTIQRTQQEDSAVYLCASSLVLHEQYFGPGTRLTVT.

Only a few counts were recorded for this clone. CDR3 residues: CASSVQVVYTGELFF. The CDR3 nucleotides read TGCGCCAGCAGCGTTCAGGTTGTTTACACCGGGGAGCTGTTTTTT. The rearrangement joins TRBV4-1 to TRBJ2-2, with D hard to call. This CDR3 has 15 amino acids. The germline V gene encodes CDR1 MGHRA and CDR2 YSYEKL. V was shortened by 5 bases and J by 3 bases, with 13 bases between the two germline ends.

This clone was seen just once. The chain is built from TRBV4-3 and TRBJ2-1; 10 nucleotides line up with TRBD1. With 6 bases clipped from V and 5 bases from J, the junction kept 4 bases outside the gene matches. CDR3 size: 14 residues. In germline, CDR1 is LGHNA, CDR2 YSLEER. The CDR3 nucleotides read TGCGCCAGCAGTCCCGGGACAGGGGACAATGAGCAGTTCTTC. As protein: CASSPGTGDNEQFF.

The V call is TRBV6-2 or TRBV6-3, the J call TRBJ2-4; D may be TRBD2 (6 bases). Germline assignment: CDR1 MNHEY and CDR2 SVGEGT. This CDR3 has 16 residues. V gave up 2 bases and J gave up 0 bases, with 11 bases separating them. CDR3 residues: CASSYGGNVAKNIQYF. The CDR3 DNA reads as TGTGCCAGCAGTTACGGAGGGAACGTAGCCAAAAACATTCAGTACTTC.

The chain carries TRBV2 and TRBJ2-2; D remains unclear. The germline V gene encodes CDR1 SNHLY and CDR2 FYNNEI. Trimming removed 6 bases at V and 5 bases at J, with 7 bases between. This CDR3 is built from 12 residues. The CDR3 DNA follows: TGTGCCAGCAGAACCGGGACCGGGGAGCTGTTTTTT. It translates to CASRTGTGELFF.

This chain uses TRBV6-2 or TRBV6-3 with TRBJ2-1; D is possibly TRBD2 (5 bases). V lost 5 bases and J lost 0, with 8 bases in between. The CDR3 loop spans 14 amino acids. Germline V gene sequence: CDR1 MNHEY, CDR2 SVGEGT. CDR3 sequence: CASSPAASYNEQFF. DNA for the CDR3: TGTGCCAGCAGTCCAGCGGCCTCCTACAATGAGCAGTTCTTC.

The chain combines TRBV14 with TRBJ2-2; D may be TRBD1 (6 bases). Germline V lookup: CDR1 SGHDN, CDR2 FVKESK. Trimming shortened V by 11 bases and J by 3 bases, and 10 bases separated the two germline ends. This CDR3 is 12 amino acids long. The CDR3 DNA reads TGTGCCCTCAAGGGGGACACCGGGGAGCTGTTTTTT. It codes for CALKGDTGELFF.

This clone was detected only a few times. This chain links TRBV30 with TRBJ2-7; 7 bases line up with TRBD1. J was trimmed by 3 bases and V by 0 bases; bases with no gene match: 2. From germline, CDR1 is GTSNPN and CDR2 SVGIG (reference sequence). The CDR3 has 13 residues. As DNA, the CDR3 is TGTGCCTGGAGTGTCGGGACAGTCTACGAGCAGTACTTC. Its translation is CAWSVGTVYEQYF.

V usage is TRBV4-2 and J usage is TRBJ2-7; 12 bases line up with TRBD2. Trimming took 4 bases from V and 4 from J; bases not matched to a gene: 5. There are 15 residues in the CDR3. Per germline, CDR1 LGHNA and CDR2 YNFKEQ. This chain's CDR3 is CASSPRLAGVYEQYF. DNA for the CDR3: TGTGCCAGCAGCCCCAGACTAGCGGGAGTATACGAGCAGTACTTC.